This TCR beta chain is drawn from a study of vaccination effects on CD4 cells after COVID-19. The overall study: All participants had two doses of either the BNT162b2 or mRNA-1273 vaccine. Sampling of a couple of convalescent patients took place 16 days and one week prior to vaccination.

Before sequencing, viral peptide pools were used by the ViraFEST assay to expand antigen-specific CD4+ T cells. The culture ran for 10 days before CD4+ T cells were isolated. The individual was infected with SARS-CoV-2 between March and December 2020, as confirmed by PCR. The protocol was immunoSEQ multiplex PCR, while the TCRdb copy is restricted to in-frame clones and leaves out a portion. The sample lists tens of thousands of clones, about 73% occurring once. Study conclusions and caveats: Long after vaccination, the clones induced by infection and by vaccine shrank markedly in size.

The ends were cut back, 0 bases at V and 7 bases at J, with 10 bases in the middle. The CDR3 consists of 13 residues. Germline CDR1 is LNHNV and CDR2 is YYDKDF (reference sequence). Turning to this clone: Its target is unknown.

The sequence derives from a human donor who had a prior SARS-CoV-2 infection. V and J are TRBV15 and TRBJ2-7; no firm D call. Material: CD4+ T cells from PBMCs cultured with HCoV-NL63 spike peptides, obtained before COVID-19 vaccination. CDR3 coding DNA: TGTGCCACCAGCAGAGATCCCCTCTGGGAGCAGTACTTC. Translation: CATSRDPLWEQYF.